This T cell receptor beta chain was retrieved from a study of cytomegalovirus exposure and HLA in healthy donors. This PCR relied on a set of 60 Vbeta primers and 13 Jbeta primers. The repertoire was sequenced with immunoSEQ multiplex PCR; TCRdb's copy has only in-frame clones and lacks some. Found here are tens of thousands of clones, around 80% of them singletons; the top ten hold under 2.5%. Sequenced: PBMCs. The sequence derives from a man between 18 and 29 years old in good health and CMV-seronegative.

In DNA form, the CDR3 reads TGTGCCTGGAAAACAGGGGTCACTGAAGCTTTCTTT. Translating it yields CAWKTGVTEAFF. The chain links TRBV30 to TRBJ1-1; 7 nucleotides agree with TRBD1. Germline CDR1 GTSNPN, CDR2 SVGIG (reference sequence). V dropped 4 bases and J dropped 4; count of bases not matched to a gene: 3. The CDR3 runs to 12 residues. Combining the CDR3 with reference TRBV30 and TRBJ1-1 gives the whole variable domain SQTIHQWPATLVQPVGSPLSLECTVEGTSNPNLYWYRQAAGRGLQLLFYSVGIGQISSEVPQNLSASRPQDRQFILSSKKLLLSDSGFYLCAWKTGVTEAFFGQGTRLTVV.